Reported below is one T cell receptor (beta chain). As yet, its antigen is unknown. With 6 bases removed from V and 3 bases from J, the gap between germline ends came to 12 bases. Germline V CDR1 and CDR2: MNHEY, SVGAGI. The CDR3 loop spans 15 amino acids. The sample originates from a study of vaccination effects on CD4 cells after COVID-19. As for the study in general: IL-2 at roughly 9.7 IU/ml and peptides at 8.5 to 10 ug/ml were added to cultured PBMC, more than 1.5 million per well. General study points: Among infection- and vaccine-induced clones, marked clonal contraction occurred late after vaccination. The vaccine-induced clones of healthy vaccinees included only 1 of 255 that cross-reacted with common cold coronaviruses.

CD4+ T cell isolation took place after about nine days of culture. The vaccine given was either BNT162b2 or mRNA-1273, in two doses. On day 3 and again on day 7, half the medium was replaced with IL-2 medium. Here immunoSEQ multiplex PCR was the method, and the copy in TCRdb shows in-frame clones only, minus some. The sample records 50,000 to 80,000 clones, less than 85% being singletons. This material consisted of CD4+ T cells from PBMCs cultured without peptide, taken after COVID-19 vaccination. The rearrangement uses TRBV6-5 and TRBJ1-6; unclear D gene. The sequence came from a human donor who received a COVID-19 vaccine. The CDR3 DNA reads as TGTGCCAGCAGGGACTACCCCATCTATAATTCACCCCTCCACTTT. Translation: CASRDYPIYNSPLHF.